The rows below give T cell receptor beta chains drawn from one sample of a study of prognosis after radiotherapy for stage I lung cancer. TCRdb ran MiXCR on the multiplex PCR reads and lists one entry per CDR3 protein. The sample carries 25,000 to 30,000 distinct CDR3 sequences, around 38% recorded once. Source: PBMCs, taken before or after stereotactic body radiation therapy (not recorded which). The receptors shown here come from a donor over 45 with non-small cell lung cancer. Each CDR3 is given with its conserved first and last residue. D genes are given only for firm matches. Clone size is given for some rows only: seen once, a few or many times, or a class if the clone is expanded.

CDR3 protein: CASSEYRRNLPLHF; CDR3 DNA: TGTGCCAGCAGTGAGTACAGAAGGAATTTACCCCTCCACTTT; J gene: TRBJ1-6; V gene: TRBV2; clone size: .; D gene: .
CDR3 protein: CASSLGRVSYNSPLHF; CDR3 DNA: TGCGCCAGCAGCTTGGGAAGGGTTTCCTATAATTCACCCCTCCACTTT; J gene: TRBJ1-6; V gene: TRBV5-1; clone size: .; D gene: .
CDR3 protein: CSARDGGGGSEQYF; CDR3 DNA: TGCAGTGCTAGAGATGGAGGGGGCGGTTCCGAGCAGTACTTC; J gene: TRBJ2-7; V gene: TRBV20-1; clone size: .; D gene: .
CDR3 protein: CSARGGIGSYEQYF; CDR3 DNA: TGCAGTGCTAGGGGGGGGATAGGCTCCTACGAGCAGTACTTC; J gene: TRBJ2-7; V gene: TRBV20-1; clone size: many; D gene: TRBD2
CDR3 protein: CAWRYTGDGYTF; CDR3 DNA: TGTGCCTGGAGGTATACAGGGGATGGCTACACCTTC; J gene: TRBJ1-2; V gene: TRBV30; clone size: .; D gene: TRBD1
CDR3 protein: CASSLDVGTDTQYF; CDR3 DNA: TGTGCCAGCAGCTTAGATGTGGGCACAGATACGCAGTATTTT; J gene: TRBJ2-3; V gene: TRBV11-3; clone size: few; D gene: .
CDR3 protein: CASSEQTIYEQYF; CDR3 DNA: TGTGCCAGCAGTGAACAGACAATCTACGAGCAGTACTTC; J gene: TRBJ2-7; V gene: TRBV6-4; clone size: many; D gene: .
CDR3 protein: CASSVTGETYEQYF; CDR3 DNA: TGTGCCAGCAGTGTGACAGGGGAGACCTACGAGCAGTACTTC; J gene: TRBJ2-7; V gene: TRBV27; clone size: .; D gene: TRBD1
CDR3 protein: CASSSSGVRGGNTEAFF; CDR3 DNA: TGTGCCAGCAGTTCGTCAGGGGTTCGGGGGGGGAACACTGAAGCTTTCTTT; J gene: TRBJ1-1; V gene: TRBV6-2/TRBV6-3; clone size: once; D gene: .
CDR3 protein: CASSRSNQPQHF; CDR3 DNA: TGTGCCAGTAGTAGGAGCAATCAGCCCCAGCATTTT; J gene: TRBJ1-5; V gene: TRBV19; clone size: .; D gene: .
CDR3 protein: CATGRGELFF; CDR3 DNA: TGCGCCACCGGGCGGGGGGAGCTGTTTTTT; J gene: TRBJ2-2; V gene: TRBV28; clone size: once; D gene: .
CDR3 protein: CTSSEAQSRGQFF; CDR3 DNA: TGTACCAGCAGTGAAGCGCAGTCCCGTGGTCAGTTCTTC; J gene: TRBJ2-1; V gene: TRBV6-1; clone size: .; D gene: .
CDR3 protein: CSARDPGRGQRTQYF; CDR3 DNA: TGCAGTGCTAGAGATCCAGGGCGGGGGCAGAGGACCCAGTACTTC; J gene: TRBJ2-5; V gene: TRBV20-1; clone size: many; D gene: .
CDR3 protein: CASSLGTVNNEQFF; CDR3 DNA: TGCGCCAGCAGCTTGGGGACAGTAAACAATGAGCAGTTCTTC; J gene: TRBJ2-1; V gene: TRBV5-1; clone size: many; D gene: .
CDR3 protein: CASSSRQGSDGYTF; CDR3 DNA: TGTGCCAGCAGCTCAAGACAGGGGTCGGATGGCTACACCTTC; J gene: TRBJ1-2; V gene: TRBV2; clone size: .; D gene: TRBD1
CDR3 protein: CSVDAGFGQETQYF; CDR3 DNA: TGCAGCGTTGATGCGGGGTTCGGGCAAGAGACCCAGTACTTC; J gene: TRBJ2-5; V gene: TRBV29-1; clone size: many; D gene: .